A selection of T cell receptor beta chains follows, all from one sample in a study of CD8+ T cells in alopecia areata. The data were produced by immunoSEQ multiplex PCR, yet TCRdb's version contains in-frame clones alone and is incomplete. Of roughly 150,000 clones listed, 45% to 60% are singletons. Sample: CD8+ T cells sorted from blood, taken at week 0. Receptors originate from a human donor with alopecia areata. Both conserved end residues are part of each CDR3. A D gene is named only where the DNA matches it firmly. Not every row has a clone size; where given, it reads once, few, many or a size class.

size,D,J,V,CDR3,DNA
few,TRBD1,TRBJ2-7,TRBV11-1,CASTGDRSYEQYF,TGTGCCAGCACCGGGGACAGGTCCTACGAGCAGTACTTC
-,-,TRBJ1-2,TRBV14,CASSQDRGAGGYTF,TGTGCCAGCAGCCAAGATCGGGGGGCTGGTGGCTACACCTTC
-,TRBD2,TRBJ2-1,TRBV29-1,CSVEVPSGGGAYNEQFF,TGCAGCGTTGAAGTACCTAGCGGGGGGGGTGCCTACAATGAGCAGTTCTTC
-,TRBD2,TRBJ2-1,TRBV12-5,CASGPSGSGVLNEQFF,TGTGCTAGTGGTCCCTCCGGAAGCGGGGTATTAAATGAGCAGTTCTTC
once,-,TRBJ2-1,TRBV25-1,CASGEDYNEQFF,TGTGCCAGCGGGGAGGATTACAATGAGCAGTTCTTC
-,-,TRBJ2-5,TRBV5-1,CASSAVPWGETQYF,TGCGCCAGCAGCGCGGTTCCTTGGGGGGAGACCCAGTACTTC
-,TRBD1,TRBJ1-2,TRBV2,CASEGARGYTF,TGTGCCAGCGAGGGGGCGCGTGGCTACACCTTC
-,-,TRBJ1-4,TRBV9,CASSPEQGEKLFF,TGTGCCAGCAGCCCCGAACAGGGTGAAAAACTGTTTTTT
-,TRBD1,TRBJ1-1,TRBV2,CASSKGADTEAFF,TGTGCCAGCAGTAAGGGGGCGGACACTGAAGCTTTCTTT
-,-,TRBJ1-1,TRBV30,CAWGDGNTEAFF,TGTGCCTGGGGTGACGGAAACACTGAAGCTTTCTTT
-,-,TRBJ2-2,TRBV4-3,CASSQDPAGGELFF,TGCGCCAGCAGCCAAGATCCCGCGGGCGGGGAGCTGTTTTTT
once,-,TRBJ1-1,TRBV5-1,CASSLVATGNTEAFF,TGCGCCAGCAGCTTGGTTGCCACAGGAAACACTGAAGCTTTCTTT
-,-,TRBJ2-7,TRBV27,CASSPQGPHYEQYF,TGTGCCAGCAGTCCACAGGGTCCCCACTACGAGCAGTACTTC
once,TRBD1,TRBJ1-6,TRBV9,CASSDDRGGNSPLHF,TGTGCCAGCAGCGATGACAGGGGCGGTAATTCACCCCTCCACTTT
once,-,TRBJ1-2,TRBV29-1,CSVPDSIRGYGYTF,TGCAGCGTTCCCGATTCTATCCGGGGGTATGGCTACACCTTC
-,TRBD2,TRBJ2-1,TRBV11-2,CASSFREGEQFF,TGTGCCAGCAGCTTTAGGGAGGGTGAGCAGTTCTTC
few,-,TRBJ2-7,TRBV7-6,CASSLAQGSEQYF,TGTGCCAGCAGCTTAGCGCAGGGTAGCGAGCAGTACTTC
-,-,TRBJ1-2,TRBV29-1,CSVPASYGYTF,TGCAGCGTCCCCGCGAGTTATGGCTACACCTTC
-,-,TRBJ2-1,TRBV6-6,CASSYGSGREQFF,TGTGCCAGCAGTTACGGCTCTGGGAGGGAGCAGTTCTTC
-,TRBD1,TRBJ2-1,TRBV30,CAWSVGTGGYNEQFF,TGTGCCTGGAGTGTCGGGACAGGGGGCTACAATGAGCAGTTCTTC
few,-,TRBJ1-1,TRBV10-2,CASSDSGNTEAFF,TGCGCCAGCAGTGACTCTGGGAACACTGAAGCTTTCTTT
-,-,TRBJ1-5,TRBV6-7,CASSPVRVRQPQHF,TGTGCCAGCAGCCCCGTGAGGGTTCGGCAGCCCCAGCATTTT
-,TRBD1,TRBJ2-7,TRBV7-6,CASSSPPGQGTGEQYF,TGTGCCAGCAGCTCCCCACCGGGACAGGGAACAGGCGAGCAGTACTTC
-,TRBD2,TRBJ2-3,TRBV19,CASSIGAGVADTQYF,TGTGCCAGTAGTATCGGAGCGGGGGTAGCAGATACGCAGTATTTT
-,-,TRBJ2-5,TRBV11-2,CASSLDNGGSQETQYF,TGTGCCAGCAGCTTAGATAACGGGGGATCGCAAGAGACCCAGTACTTC
few,-,TRBJ2-2,TRBV2,CASLSDKNTGELFF,TGTGCCAGCTTAAGTGACAAGAACACCGGGGAGCTGTTTTTT
-,TRBD2,TRBJ2-3,TRBV9,CASSVRPTPGLAADTQYF,TGTGCCAGCAGCGTTAGACCCACCCCGGGACTAGCTGCAGATACGCAGTATTTT
-,-,TRBJ2-1,TRBV29-1,CSGFWVNEQFF,TGCAGCGGGTTCTGGGTGAATGAGCAGTTCTTC
-,-,TRBJ1-1,TRBV27,CASRATANTEAFF,TGTGCCAGCAGGGCGACAGCCAACACTGAAGCTTTCTTT
-,-,TRBJ1-2,TRBV6-5,CASSLTVTGGYTF,TGTGCCAGCAGCCTGACAGTGACCGGGGGCTACACCTTC
-,TRBD1,TRBJ2-1,TRBV4-3,CASSQGRDRVNEQFF,TGCGCCAGCAGCCAAGGCCGGGACAGGGTCAATGAGCAGTTCTTC
few,-,TRBJ1-3,TRBV29-1,CSVREHVGSGNTIYF,TGCAGCGTCCGTGAACACGTAGGCTCTGGAAACACCATATATTTT
few,-,TRBJ1-1,TRBV29-1,CSVDDGVGTEAFF,TGCAGCGTTGATGATGGGGTCGGGACTGAAGCTTTCTTT
few,-,TRBJ1-5,TRBV4-3,CASSPDRNQPQHF,TGCGCCAGCAGCCCGGACCGAAATCAGCCCCAGCATTTT
-,-,TRBJ2-7,TRBV14,CASSPQSSREQYF,TGTGCCAGCAGCCCCCAATCGTCCCGGGAGCAGTACTTC
few,TRBD1,TRBJ2-7,TRBV9,CASSVAGTGVEQYF,TGTGCCAGCAGCGTGGCCGGGACAGGGGTCGAGCAGTACTTC
-,-,TRBJ2-1,TRBV7-2,CASSLGSYNEQFF,TGTGCCAGCAGCTTAGGCAGCTACAATGAGCAGTTCTTC
-,-,TRBJ2-7,TRBV19,CASSLQGYYEQYF,TGTGCCAGTAGTCTACAGGGATACTACGAGCAGTACTTC
few,-,TRBJ2-1,TRBV13,CASSFDSGVYDGEQFF,TGTGCCAGCAGCTTCGACAGTGGGGTTTATGATGGTGAGCAGTTCTTC
-,-,TRBJ2-7,TRBV29-1,CSVLRDSGEQYF,TGCAGCGTACTCAGGGATTCGGGAGAGCAGTACTTC
many,-,TRBJ2-7,TRBV11-2,CASMTGHTDYEQYF,TGTGCCAGCATGACGGGGCACACGGACTACGAGCAGTACTTC
-,TRBD1,TRBJ1-2,TRBV6-5,CASSSTGDLDYGYTF,TGTGCCAGCAGTTCTACAGGGGACCTGGACTATGGCTACACCTTC
once,-,TRBJ1-1,TRBV27,CASSSQALNTEAFF,TGTGCCAGCAGTTCACAAGCCCTGAACACTGAAGCTTTCTTT
-,TRBD1,TRBJ1-2,TRBV4-3,CASSQGQGGYGYTF,TGCGCCAGCAGCCAAGGACAGGGCGGCTATGGCTACACCTTC
few,-,TRBJ2-7,TRBV7-8,CASSLVEGEQYF,TGTGCCAGCAGCTTAGTAGAGGGTGAGCAGTACTTC
few,-,TRBJ2-7,TRBV29-1,CSVVLSWDEQYF,TGCAGCGTTGTGTTGTCTTGGGATGAGCAGTACTTC
-,-,TRBJ1-2,TRBV13,CASSLDRTLNGYTF,TGTGCCAGCAGCTTAGACAGGACCTTGAATGGCTACACCTTC
-,-,TRBJ1-1,TRBV7-3,CASSSGARDTEAFF,TGTGCCAGCAGCAGCGGGGCTCGGGACACTGAAGCTTTCTTT
-,-,TRBJ2-5,TRBV11-2,CASSLDQETQYF,TGTGCCAGCAGTTTGGACCAAGAGACCCAGTACTTC
-,-,TRBJ2-3,TRBV7-9,CASSLGTADTQYF,TGTGCCAGCAGCTTAGGGACAGCGGATACGCAGTATTTT
-,-,TRBJ1-4,TRBV27,CASSLEAATNEKLFF,TGTGCCAGCAGTTTAGAGGCAGCAACTAATGAAAAACTGTTTTTT
-,-,TRBJ1-4,TRBV29-1,CSVEDRSAGDEKLFF,TGCAGCGTTGAAGATCGGTCGGCAGGGGATGAAAAACTGTTTTTT